This T cell receptor beta chain was observed in a study of T cells in Graves' hyperthyroidism and ophthalmopathy. Study-wide points: In the blood, most expanded thyroid clonotypes above 0.001 appeared as well.

What was amplified from RNA transcripts were TCR beta CDR3 regions. With the HTBI primer set, the TCR CDR3 went through a first round of RT-PCR. TCRdb reprocessed the multiplex PCR reads via MiXCR and lists one record per CDR3 protein. This table has about 96,000 distinct CDR3 sequences, around 50% appearing once. CDR3 length equals 15 residues. CDR1 is ENHRY and CDR2 is SYGVKD in the germline V gene. V was cut by 0 bases and J by 3 bases, with 9 bases left in between. Each diagnosis drew on symptoms, thyroxine, TRAb, thyroid ultrasound and orbital computed tomography findings. The authors took PBMCs from 9.5 to 10 ml fresh peripheral blood. A word on this clonotype: Antigen specificity is unknown.

The material sequenced was blood. The J gene is TRBJ1-5, the V gene TRBV10-3; D gene uncertain. The clonotype originates from a woman aged 40 to 49 with Graves' hyperthyroidism. In nucleotides, the CDR3 is TGTGCCATCAGTGAGTCGACGGGATCCAATCAGCCCCAGCATTTT. Amino acids: CAISESTGSNQPQHF.